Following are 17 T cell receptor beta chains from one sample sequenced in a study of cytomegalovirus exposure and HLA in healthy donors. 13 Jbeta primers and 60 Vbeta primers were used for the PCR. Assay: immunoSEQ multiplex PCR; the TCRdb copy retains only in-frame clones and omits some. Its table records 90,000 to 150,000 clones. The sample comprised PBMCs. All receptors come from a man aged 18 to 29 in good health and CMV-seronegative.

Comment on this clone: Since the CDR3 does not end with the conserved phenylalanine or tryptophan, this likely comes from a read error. The CDR3 spells CASSCKTGDCYGYTL. CDR3 nucleotides: TGTGCCAGCAGCTGTAAAACAGGGGACTGCTATGGCTACACCCTC. The chain uses TRBV7-9 and TRBJ1-2; TRBD1 agrees at 7 bases. The ends lost 4 bases at V and 4 bases at J; junction bases unmatched: 9. The V gene's germline CDR1 is SEHNR and CDR2 FQNEAQ (reference sequence). CDR3 size: 15 residues.

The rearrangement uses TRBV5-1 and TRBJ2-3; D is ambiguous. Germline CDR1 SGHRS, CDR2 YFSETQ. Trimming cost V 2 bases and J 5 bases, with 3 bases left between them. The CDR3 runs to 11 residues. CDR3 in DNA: TGCGCCAGCAGCTTCAAAGATACGCAGTATTTT. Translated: CASSFKDTQYF.

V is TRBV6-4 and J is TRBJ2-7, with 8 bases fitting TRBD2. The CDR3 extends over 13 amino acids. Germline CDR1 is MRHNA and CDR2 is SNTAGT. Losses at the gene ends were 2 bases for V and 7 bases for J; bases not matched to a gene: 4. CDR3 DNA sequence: TGTGCCAGCAGTGACAGAGCGGGAGTGGAGCAGTACTTC. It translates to CASSDRAGVEQYF.

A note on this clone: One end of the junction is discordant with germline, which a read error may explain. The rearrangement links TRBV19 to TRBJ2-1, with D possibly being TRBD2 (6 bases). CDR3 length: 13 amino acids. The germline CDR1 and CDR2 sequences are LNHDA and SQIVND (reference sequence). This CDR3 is CASRIAAGLEQFF. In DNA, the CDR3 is TGTGCCAGTAGAATAGCGGCGGGGCTTGAGCAGTTCTTC.

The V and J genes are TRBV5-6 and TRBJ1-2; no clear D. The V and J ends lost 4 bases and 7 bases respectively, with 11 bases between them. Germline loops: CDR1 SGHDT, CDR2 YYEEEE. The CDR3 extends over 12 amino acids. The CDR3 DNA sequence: TGTGCCAGCAGCCCGGAAGGGAGTGGCTACACCTTC. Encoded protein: CASSPEGSGYTF.

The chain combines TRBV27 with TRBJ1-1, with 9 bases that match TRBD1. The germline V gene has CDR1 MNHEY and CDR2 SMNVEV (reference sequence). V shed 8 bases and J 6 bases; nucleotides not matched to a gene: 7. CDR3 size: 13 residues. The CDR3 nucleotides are TGTGCCAGCGGTACAGGGGGCGGCTCTGAAGCTTTCTTT. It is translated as CASGTGGGSEAFF.

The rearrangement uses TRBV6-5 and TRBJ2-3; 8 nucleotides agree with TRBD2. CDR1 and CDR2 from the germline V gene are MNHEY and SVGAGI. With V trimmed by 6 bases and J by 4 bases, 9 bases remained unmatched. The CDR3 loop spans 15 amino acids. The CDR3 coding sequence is TGTGCCAGCAGGCGAGGCAGCGGGGGTTCAGATACGCAGTATTTT. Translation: CASRRGSGGSDTQYF.

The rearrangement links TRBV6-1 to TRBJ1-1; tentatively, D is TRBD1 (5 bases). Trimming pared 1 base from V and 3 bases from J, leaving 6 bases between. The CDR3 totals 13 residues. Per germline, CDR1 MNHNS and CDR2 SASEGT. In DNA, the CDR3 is TGTGCCAGCAGTGAAGGGGGGGACACTGAAGCTTTCTTT. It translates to CASSEGGDTEAFF.

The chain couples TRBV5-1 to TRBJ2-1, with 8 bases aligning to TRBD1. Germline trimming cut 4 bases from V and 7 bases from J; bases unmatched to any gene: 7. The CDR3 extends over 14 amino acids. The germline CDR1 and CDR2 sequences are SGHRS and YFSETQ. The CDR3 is CASSLGQGWNEQFF. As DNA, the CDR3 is TGCGCCAGCAGCCTAGGACAGGGATGGAATGAGCAGTTCTTC.

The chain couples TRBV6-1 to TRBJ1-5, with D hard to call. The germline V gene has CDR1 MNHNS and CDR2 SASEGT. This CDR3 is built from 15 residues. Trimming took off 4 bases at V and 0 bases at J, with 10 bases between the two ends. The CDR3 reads CASSVTVDSNQPQHF. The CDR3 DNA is TGTGCCAGCAGTGTTACGGTTGATAGCAATCAGCCCCAGCATTTT.

DNA of the CDR3: TGTGCCAGCAGCTTGGCCCTGGACAGGGGTGATCAGCATTTT. It specifies CASSLALDRGDQHF. The chain has TRBV5-6 and TRBJ1-5; TRBD1 agrees at 9 bases. In germline, CDR1 is SGHDT, CDR2 YYEEEE. The CDR3 has 14 amino acids. Trimming removed 0 bases from V and 13 bases from J; junction bases left unmatched: 8.

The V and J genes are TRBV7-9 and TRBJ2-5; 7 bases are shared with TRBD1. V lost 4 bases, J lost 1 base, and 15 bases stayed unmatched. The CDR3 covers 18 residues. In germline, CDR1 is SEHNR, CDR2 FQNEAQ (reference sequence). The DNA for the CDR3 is TGTGCCAGCAGCTCTCTTACTCGACAGGGCGGGTTCCAAGAGACCCAGTACTTC. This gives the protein CASSSLTRQGGFQETQYF.

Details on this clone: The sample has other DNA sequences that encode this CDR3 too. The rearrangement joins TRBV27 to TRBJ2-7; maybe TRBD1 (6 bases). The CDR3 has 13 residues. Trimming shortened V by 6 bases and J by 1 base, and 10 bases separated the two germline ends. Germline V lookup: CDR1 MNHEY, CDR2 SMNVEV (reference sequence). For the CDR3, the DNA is TGTGCCAGCAGGCGGACAGCTTCCTACGAGCAGTACTTC. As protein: CASRRTASYEQYF.

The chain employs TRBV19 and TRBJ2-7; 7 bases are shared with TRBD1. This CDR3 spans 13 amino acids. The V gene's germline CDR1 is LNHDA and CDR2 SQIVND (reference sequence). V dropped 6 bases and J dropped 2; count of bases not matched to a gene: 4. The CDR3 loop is CASSDRVPYEQYF. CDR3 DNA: TGTGCCAGTAGCGACAGGGTTCCCTACGAGCAGTACTTC.

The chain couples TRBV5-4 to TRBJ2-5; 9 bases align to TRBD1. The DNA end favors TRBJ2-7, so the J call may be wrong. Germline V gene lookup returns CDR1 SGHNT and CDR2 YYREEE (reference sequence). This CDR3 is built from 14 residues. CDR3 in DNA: TGTGCCAGCAGCCCCCGGACAGGGGTCGACGAGCAGTACTTC. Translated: CASSPRTGVDEQYF.

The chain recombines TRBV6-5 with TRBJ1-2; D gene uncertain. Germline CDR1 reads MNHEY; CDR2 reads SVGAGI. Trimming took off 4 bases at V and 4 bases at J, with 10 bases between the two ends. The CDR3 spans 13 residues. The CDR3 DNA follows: TGTGCCAGCAGTTCCGGTTTCGGCTATGGCTACACCTTC. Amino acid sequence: CASSSGFGYGYTF.

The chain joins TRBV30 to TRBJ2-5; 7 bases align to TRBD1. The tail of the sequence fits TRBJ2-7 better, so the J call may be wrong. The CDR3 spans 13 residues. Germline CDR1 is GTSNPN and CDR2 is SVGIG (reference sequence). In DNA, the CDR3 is TGTGCCTGGAACAGGGACAGCGGCTACGAGCAGTACTTC. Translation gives CAWNRDSGYEQYF.